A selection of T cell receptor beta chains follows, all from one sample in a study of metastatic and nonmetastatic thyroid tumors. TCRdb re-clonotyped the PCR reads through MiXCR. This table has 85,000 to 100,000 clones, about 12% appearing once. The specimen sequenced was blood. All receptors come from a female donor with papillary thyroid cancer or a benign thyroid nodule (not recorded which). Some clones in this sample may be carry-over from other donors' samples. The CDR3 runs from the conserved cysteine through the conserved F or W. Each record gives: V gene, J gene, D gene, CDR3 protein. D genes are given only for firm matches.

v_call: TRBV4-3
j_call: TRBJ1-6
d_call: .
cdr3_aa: CASSQGSSYNSPLHF

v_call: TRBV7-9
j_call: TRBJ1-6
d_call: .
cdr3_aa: CASSSPPGVPSSYNSPLHF

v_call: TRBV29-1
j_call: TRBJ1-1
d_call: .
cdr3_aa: CSVEWVNTLGAFF

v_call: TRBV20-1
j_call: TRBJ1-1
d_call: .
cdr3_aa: CSSTRGNTEAFF

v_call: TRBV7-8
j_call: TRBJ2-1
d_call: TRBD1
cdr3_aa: CASTLDRVGYNEQFF

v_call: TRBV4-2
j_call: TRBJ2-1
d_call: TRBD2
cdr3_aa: CASSPTGTSGSGNEQFF

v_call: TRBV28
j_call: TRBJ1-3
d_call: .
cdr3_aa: CASSFVECPEWDTIYF

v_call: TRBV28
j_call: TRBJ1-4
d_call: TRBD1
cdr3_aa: CASSLPYRGPDEKLFF

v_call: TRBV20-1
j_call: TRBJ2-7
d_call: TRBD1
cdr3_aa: CSARTGYEQYF

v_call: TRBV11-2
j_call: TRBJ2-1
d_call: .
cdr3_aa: CASTSSESQFF

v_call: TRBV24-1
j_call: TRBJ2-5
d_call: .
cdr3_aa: CATSDHGMSETQYF

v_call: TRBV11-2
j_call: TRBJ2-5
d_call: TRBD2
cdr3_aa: CASSLDLSGATPQYF

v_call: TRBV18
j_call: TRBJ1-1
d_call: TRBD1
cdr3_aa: CASSPPGQLNTEAFF

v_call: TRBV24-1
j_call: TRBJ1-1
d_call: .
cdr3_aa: CATSDEGTEAFF

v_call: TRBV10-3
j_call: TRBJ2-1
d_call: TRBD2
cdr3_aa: CAISATSGSIEQFF

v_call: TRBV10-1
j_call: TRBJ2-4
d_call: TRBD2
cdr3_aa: CASSDPPPGLAGGCGNIQYF

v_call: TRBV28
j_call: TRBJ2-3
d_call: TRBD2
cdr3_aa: CASSLAAGGGDTQYF

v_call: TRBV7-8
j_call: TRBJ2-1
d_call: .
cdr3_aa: CASSHSEVQNEQFF

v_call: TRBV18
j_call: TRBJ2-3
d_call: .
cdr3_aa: CASSLWGTTSTDTQYF

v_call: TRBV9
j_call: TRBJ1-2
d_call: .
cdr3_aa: CASSVAPTSRGYGYTF

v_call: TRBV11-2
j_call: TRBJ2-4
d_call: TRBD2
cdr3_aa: CASSLGLGPLAGAGRNIQYF

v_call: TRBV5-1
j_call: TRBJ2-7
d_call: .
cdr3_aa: CASSGGWVDYEQYF

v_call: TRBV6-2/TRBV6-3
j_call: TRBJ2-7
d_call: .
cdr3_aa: CASSYRGLNEQYF

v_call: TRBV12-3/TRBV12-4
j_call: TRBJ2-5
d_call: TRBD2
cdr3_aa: CASSSSTAAVRLAGDQETQYF

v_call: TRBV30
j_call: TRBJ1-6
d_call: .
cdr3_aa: CAWSGPRGAYNSPLHF

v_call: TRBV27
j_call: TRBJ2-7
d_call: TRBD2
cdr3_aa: CASSRTGTTREQYF

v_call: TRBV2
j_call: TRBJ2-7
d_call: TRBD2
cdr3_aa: CASSGLAGYGAEQYF

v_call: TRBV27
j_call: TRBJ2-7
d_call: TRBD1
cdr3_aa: CASSLRTGGYEQYF

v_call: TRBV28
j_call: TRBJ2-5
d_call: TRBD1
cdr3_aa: CASRHSGTEEETQYF

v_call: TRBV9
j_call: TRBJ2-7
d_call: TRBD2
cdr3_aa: CASSPSSLAGGGEQYF

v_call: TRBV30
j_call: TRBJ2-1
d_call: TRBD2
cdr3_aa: CAWSPLLAGADNEQFF

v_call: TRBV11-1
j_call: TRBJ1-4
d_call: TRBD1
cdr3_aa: CASSSSLPGTGVGRDEKLFF

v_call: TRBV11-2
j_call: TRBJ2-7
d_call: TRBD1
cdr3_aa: CASSFRDREYEQYF

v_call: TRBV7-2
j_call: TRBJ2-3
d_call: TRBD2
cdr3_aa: CASSLDALAGGVDTQYF